A selection of T cell receptor beta chains follows, all from one sample in a study of T cell clusters in autoimmune cytopenias. TCRdb reworked the multiplex PCR reads into one entry per CDR3 protein, no DNA. The sample holds some 7,400 distinct CDR3 sequences. The data also belong to a second study, concerning T cell repertoires in aging, cancer and after chemotherapy.

The specimen sequenced was peripheral blood. Every receptor here comes from a human donor in good health. CDR3s include the opening cysteine and the closing phenylalanine or tryptophan. Each record gives: V gene, clone size, J gene, CDR3 protein. Clone sizes are given selectively: once, few, many, or a class where the clone is expanded.

TRBV6-4,-,TRBJ1-1,CASRAVLGAEAFF
TRBV29-1,-,TRBJ2-5,CSVSRAGAGETQYF
TRBV19,-,TRBJ1-4,CASKLPGQGNEKLFF
TRBV5-6,-,TRBJ2-4,CTSSSTGSQNIQYF
TRBV19,-,TRBJ2-1,CASSYSGTGGPNEQFF
TRBV7-2,-,TRBJ2-1,CASSLAGSYNEQFF
TRBV6-1,-,TRBJ1-1,CASSLRDRGTEAFF
TRBV5-6,medium-sized,TRBJ2-2,CASSPTGTANTGELFF
TRBV5-4,-,TRBJ2-3,CASRSGGGNTDTQYF
TRBV7-6,-,TRBJ2-7,CASSPKPHWDREVDEQYF
TRBV6-6,-,TRBJ2-3,CASSWVPLGTGESTDTQYF
TRBV19,-,TRBJ1-5,CASSIRKASSNQPQHF
TRBV5-6,-,TRBJ1-2,CASRWGEDGYTF
TRBV6-6,-,TRBJ2-5,CASSYVRGQINQETQYF
TRBV14,-,TRBJ2-1,CASSQDSLSGVYNEQFF
TRBV19,medium-sized,TRBJ2-2,CASSIGNTGELFF
TRBV30,-,TRBJ1-2,CARGGGSFYGYTF
TRBV12-3/TRBV12-4,-,TRBJ2-1,CASSLEAGGYNEQFF
TRBV12-3/TRBV12-4,-,TRBJ1-1,CASSLTGGVTEAFF
TRBV19,medium-sized,TRBJ2-7,CASSIGTGISEQYF
TRBV30,medium-sized,TRBJ2-2,CAWSVKGSAGELFF
TRBV18,-,TRBJ2-3,CASRRPSADTQYF
TRBV19,-,TRBJ1-2,CASSKQKGEYSGYTF
TRBV19,-,TRBJ2-7,CASKKSGTGPYEQYF
TRBV7-6,-,TRBJ2-5,CASSLDTGGRGETQYF
TRBV19,medium-sized,TRBJ1-6,CASSSGTANSPLHF
TRBV5-4,-,TRBJ2-3,CASSLKRGDGDTQYF
TRBV7-6,-,TRBJ2-4,CASSLAGLAKNIQYF
TRBV12-3/TRBV12-4,-,TRBJ2-3,CASSLGYGTDTQYF
TRBV12-3/TRBV12-4,-,TRBJ1-4,CASRSIRDNRNGEKLFF